The entry below describes one T cell receptor beta chain. The data were obtained in a study of blood T cell repertoires in COVID-19. Study-wide background: Some COVID-19 samples were acute and others convalescent; all came from the United States, Italy and Spain.

The CDR3 consists of 16 residues. Trimming cost V 0 bases and J 3 bases, with 12 bases left between them. Germline V gene data show CDR1 as MGHRA and CDR2 as YSYEKL. Generated by immunoSEQ multiplex PCR, the TCRdb table keeps only in-frame clones and is missing some. This sample carries approximately 490,000 clones, 75% to 90% of them seen once, and the ten largest clones take roughly 0.72%. The participants were between about 18 and 90 years old and came from about two dozen US areas. Which cohort a participant joined came from the clinical history participants gave. Sequenced input: PBMCs or T cells enriched from blood (not recorded which). The source is a woman in her late teens or twenties who had recovered from COVID-19. V and J are TRBV4-1 and TRBJ2-1; D is possibly TRBD2 (5 bases). CDR3 DNA: TGCGCCAGCAGCCAAGACGTCAGCCGGGGCTACAATGAGCAGTTCTTC. Translated: CASSQDVSRGYNEQFF.